The rows below give T cell receptor beta chains drawn from one sample of a study of cytomegalovirus exposure and HLA in healthy donors. Data came from immunoSEQ multiplex PCR; TCRdb stores just in-frame clones and leaves some out. The sample includes approximately 190,000 clones, about nine tenths of them seen just once. The sequenced sample was PBMCs. Source of these receptors: a boy younger than 10 in good health and CMV-seronegative. Each CDR3 is given with its conserved first and last residue. The D gene is left open where the match is weak. Size is omitted from some rows. Given values are once, few, many or a class for expanded clones.

clone size: .; V gene: TRBV4-2; D gene: .; CDR3 length: 13; J gene: TRBJ2-7; CDR3 protein: CASSQAVNYEQYF; CDR3 DNA: TGTGCCAGCAGCCAGGCTGTGAACTACGAGCAGTACTTC
clone size: .; V gene: TRBV27; D gene: .; CDR3 length: 12; J gene: TRBJ2-3; CDR3 protein: CASLRWGHTQYF; CDR3 DNA: TGTGCCAGTCTTCGATGGGGGCATACGCAGTATTTT
clone size: .; V gene: TRBV7-2; D gene: TRBD1; CDR3 length: 13; J gene: TRBJ1-2; CDR3 protein: CASSSTGAYGYTF; CDR3 DNA: TGTGCCAGCAGCTCGACAGGGGCCTATGGCTACACCTTC
clone size: .; V gene: TRBV5-1; D gene: TRBD2; CDR3 length: 16; J gene: TRBJ2-3; CDR3 protein: CASSLLAGVFTDTQYF; CDR3 DNA: TGCGCCAGCAGCCTTTTAGCGGGGGTTTTCACAGATACGCAGTATTTT
clone size: .; V gene: TRBV28; D gene: .; CDR3 length: 14; J gene: TRBJ1-4; CDR3 protein: CASSRQGPGEKLFF; CDR3 DNA: TGTGCCAGCAGTCGTCAGGGGCCTGGTGAAAAACTGTTTTTT
clone size: .; V gene: TRBV18; D gene: .; CDR3 length: 14; J gene: TRBJ2-5; CDR3 protein: CASSPERLQETQYF; CDR3 DNA: TGTGCCAGCTCACCAGAGCGGCTTCAAGAGACCCAGTACTTC
clone size: .; V gene: TRBV6-1; D gene: .; CDR3 length: 14; J gene: TRBJ1-1; CDR3 protein: CASSWGGGDTEAFF; CDR3 DNA: TGTGCCAGCAGCTGGGGGGGCGGGGACACTGAAGCTTTCTTT
clone size: few; V gene: TRBV2; D gene: .; CDR3 length: 14; J gene: TRBJ2-5; CDR3 protein: CASRDTVYQETQYF; CDR3 DNA: TGTGCCAGCAGGGACACAGTCTACCAAGAGACCCAGTACTTC
clone size: few; V gene: TRBV19; D gene: .; CDR3 length: 13; J gene: TRBJ1-5; CDR3 protein: CASSRTEVQPQHF; CDR3 DNA: TGTGCCAGTAGTCGTACGGAGGTCCAGCCCCAGCATTTT
clone size: .; V gene: TRBV7-9; D gene: .; CDR3 length: 16; J gene: TRBJ1-2; CDR3 protein: CASSLVAADVLYGYTF; CDR3 DNA: TGTGCCAGCAGCTTAGTGGCCGCGGATGTCCTCTATGGCTACACCTTC
clone size: .; V gene: TRBV27; D gene: TRBD1; CDR3 length: 15; J gene: TRBJ2-7; CDR3 protein: CASSFSGQGPYEQYF; CDR3 DNA: TGTGCCAGCAGTTTTTCGGGACAGGGGCCCTACGAGCAGTACTTC
clone size: .; V gene: TRBV6-8; D gene: TRBD2; CDR3 length: 17; J gene: TRBJ2-5; CDR3 protein: CASSKLADQVYQETQYF; CDR3 DNA: TGTGCCAGCAGCAAACTAGCGGACCAAGTGTACCAAGAGACCCAGTACTTC
clone size: .; V gene: TRBV5-4; D gene: TRBD2; CDR3 length: 17; J gene: TRBJ2-1; CDR3 protein: CASSYPGASGGANEQFF; CDR3 DNA: TGTGCCAGCAGCTACCCGGGGGCTAGCGGGGGGGCGAATGAGCAGTTCTTC
clone size: .; V gene: TRBV4-1; D gene: .; CDR3 length: 15; J gene: TRBJ2-1; CDR3 protein: CASQGIKGPYNEQFF; CDR3 DNA: TGCGCCAGCCAGGGGATCAAAGGACCCTACAATGAGCAGTTCTTC
clone size: .; V gene: TRBV7-9; D gene: TRBD1; CDR3 length: 17; J gene: TRBJ2-7; CDR3 protein: CSSSPAPWGQGLNEQYF; CDR3 DNA: TGTTCCAGCAGCCCAGCCCCCTGGGGACAGGGACTCAACGAGCAGTACTTC
clone size: .; V gene: TRBV6-6; D gene: .; CDR3 length: 14; J gene: TRBJ2-5; CDR3 protein: CASSRTTVQETQYF; CDR3 DNA: TGTGCCAGCAGTCGGACTACCGTACAAGAGACCCAGTACTTC
clone size: .; V gene: TRBV7-9; D gene: TRBD1; CDR3 length: 18; J gene: TRBJ2-7; CDR3 protein: CASSIEGQGVTQPYEQYF; CDR3 DNA: TGTGCCAGCAGCATAGAAGGACAGGGGGTTACTCAGCCCTACGAGCAGTACTTC
clone size: once; V gene: TRBV27; D gene: .; CDR3 length: 15; J gene: TRBJ2-7; CDR3 protein: CASSSGDGLGREQYF; CDR3 DNA: TGTGCCAGCAGTTCGGGGGACGGGCTGGGTAGGGAGCAGTACTTC
clone size: .; V gene: TRBV7-9; D gene: TRBD2; CDR3 length: 16; J gene: TRBJ2-7; CDR3 protein: CASSLDLAGGHRGQYF; CDR3 DNA: TGTGCCAGCAGCTTAGACTTAGCGGGAGGGCATCGCGGGCAGTACTTC
clone size: .; V gene: TRBV25-1; D gene: .; CDR3 length: 15; J gene: TRBJ1-2; CDR3 protein: CASSEPRGLNYGYTF; CDR3 DNA: TGTGCCAGCAGTGAACCGAGGGGACTTAACTATGGCTACACCTTC
clone size: .; V gene: TRBV13; D gene: TRBD2; CDR3 length: 14; J gene: TRBJ2-5; CDR3 protein: CASSLGLAAGTQYF; CDR3 DNA: TGTGCCAGCAGCTTAGGGCTAGCGGCGGGGACCCAGTACTTC
clone size: .; V gene: TRBV27; D gene: TRBD1; CDR3 length: 16; J gene: TRBJ1-1; CDR3 protein: CASRVETGGAYTEAFF; CDR3 DNA: TGTGCCAGCAGAGTGGAGACAGGGGGCGCTTACACTGAAGCTTTCTTT
clone size: .; V gene: TRBV28; D gene: TRBD1; CDR3 length: 15; J gene: TRBJ1-5; CDR3 protein: CASSFLQGANQPQHF; CDR3 DNA: TGTGCCAGCAGTTTTCTCCAGGGGGCAAATCAGCCCCAGCATTTT
clone size: .; V gene: TRBV28; D gene: .; CDR3 length: 15; J gene: TRBJ2-3; CDR3 protein: CASSPNLRLRHTQYF; CDR3 DNA: TGTGCCAGCAGTCCGAATTTACGACTACGCCATACGCAGTATTTT
clone size: .; V gene: TRBV19; D gene: .; CDR3 length: 13; J gene: TRBJ1-1; CDR3 protein: CASSIDRAGEAFF; CDR3 DNA: TGTGCCAGTAGTATAGACAGGGCTGGCGAAGCTTTCTTT
clone size: .; V gene: TRBV6-5; D gene: .; CDR3 length: 14; J gene: TRBJ2-7; CDR3 protein: CASGRGTSSYEQYF; CDR3 DNA: TGTGCCAGCGGTCGGGGGACGAGCTCCTACGAGCAGTACTTC